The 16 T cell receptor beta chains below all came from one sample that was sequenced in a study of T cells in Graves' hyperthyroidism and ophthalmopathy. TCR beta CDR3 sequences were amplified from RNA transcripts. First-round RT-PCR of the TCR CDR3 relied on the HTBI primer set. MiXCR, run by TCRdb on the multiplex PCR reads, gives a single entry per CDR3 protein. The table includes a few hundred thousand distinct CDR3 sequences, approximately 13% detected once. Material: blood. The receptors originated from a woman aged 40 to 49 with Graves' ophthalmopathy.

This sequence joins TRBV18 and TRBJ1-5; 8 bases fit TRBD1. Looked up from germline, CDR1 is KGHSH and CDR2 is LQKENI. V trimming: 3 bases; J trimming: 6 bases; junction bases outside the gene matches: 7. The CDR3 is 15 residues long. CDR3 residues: CASSPQQGVGQPQHF. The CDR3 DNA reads TGTGCCAGCTCACCCCAACAGGGGGTGGGTCAGCCCCAGCATTTT.

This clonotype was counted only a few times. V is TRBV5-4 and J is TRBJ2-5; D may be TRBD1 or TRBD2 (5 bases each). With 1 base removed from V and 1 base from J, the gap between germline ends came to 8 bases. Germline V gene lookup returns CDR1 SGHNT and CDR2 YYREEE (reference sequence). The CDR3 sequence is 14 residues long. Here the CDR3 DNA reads TGTGCCAGCAGCTTGCGAGGGGTCCAAGAGACCCAGTACTTC. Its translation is CASSLRGVQETQYF. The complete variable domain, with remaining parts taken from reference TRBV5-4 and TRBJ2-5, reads ETGVTQSPTHLIKTRGQQVTLRCSSQSGHNTVSWYQQALGQGPQFIFQYYREEENGRGNFPPRFSGLQFPNYSSELNVNALELDDSALYLCASSLRGVQETQYFGPGTRLLVL.

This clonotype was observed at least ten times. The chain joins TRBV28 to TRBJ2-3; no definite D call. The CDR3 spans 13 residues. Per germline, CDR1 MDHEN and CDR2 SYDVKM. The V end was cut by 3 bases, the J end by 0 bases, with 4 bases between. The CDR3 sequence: CASSFGSTDTQYF. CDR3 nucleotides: TGTGCCAGCAGTTTTGGTAGCACAGATACGCAGTATTTT.

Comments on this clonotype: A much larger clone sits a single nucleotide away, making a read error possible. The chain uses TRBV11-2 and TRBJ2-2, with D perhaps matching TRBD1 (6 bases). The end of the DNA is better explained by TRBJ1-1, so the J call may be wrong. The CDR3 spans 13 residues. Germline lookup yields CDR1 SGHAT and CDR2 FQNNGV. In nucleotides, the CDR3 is TGTGCCAGCAGCTCACAGGGCTTCGATGGAGCTTTCTTT. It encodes CASSSQGFDGAFF.

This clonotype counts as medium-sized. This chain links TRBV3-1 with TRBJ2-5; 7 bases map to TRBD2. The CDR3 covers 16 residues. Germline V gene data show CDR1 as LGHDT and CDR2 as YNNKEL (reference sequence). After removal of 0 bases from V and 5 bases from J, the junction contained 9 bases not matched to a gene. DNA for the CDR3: TGTGCCAGCAGCCAAGATAGGGCGGGAGCGACGGAGACCCAGTACTTC. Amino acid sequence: CASSQDRAGATETQYF.

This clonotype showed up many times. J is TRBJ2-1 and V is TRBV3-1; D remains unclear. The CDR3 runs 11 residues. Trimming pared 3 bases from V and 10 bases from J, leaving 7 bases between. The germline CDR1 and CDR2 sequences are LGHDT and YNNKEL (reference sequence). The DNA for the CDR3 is TGTGCCAGCAGCCATGGATCCGAGCAGTTCTTC. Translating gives CASSHGSEQFF.

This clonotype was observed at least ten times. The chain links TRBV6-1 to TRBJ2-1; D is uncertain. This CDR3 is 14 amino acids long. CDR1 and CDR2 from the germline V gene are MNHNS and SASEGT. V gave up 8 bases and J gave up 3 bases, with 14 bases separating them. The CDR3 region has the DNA TGTGCCAGCCGGATGGGCGGATTCTACAATGAGCAGTTCTTC. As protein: CASRMGGFYNEQFF.

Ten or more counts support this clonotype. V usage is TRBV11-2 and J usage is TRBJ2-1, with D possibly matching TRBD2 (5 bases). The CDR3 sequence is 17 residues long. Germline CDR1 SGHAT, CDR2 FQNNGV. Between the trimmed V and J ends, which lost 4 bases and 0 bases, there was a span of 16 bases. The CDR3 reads CASSSRRSRTSYNEQFF. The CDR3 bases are TGTGCCAGCAGCTCGAGGAGGTCACGTACCTCCTACAATGAGCAGTTCTTC.

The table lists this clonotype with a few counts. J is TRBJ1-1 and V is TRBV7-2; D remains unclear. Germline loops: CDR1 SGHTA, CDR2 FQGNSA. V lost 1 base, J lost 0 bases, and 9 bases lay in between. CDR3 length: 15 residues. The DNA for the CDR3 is TGTGCCAGCAGCTTAGGGGGTTATATGAACACTGAAGCTTTCTTT. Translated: CASSLGGYMNTEAFF.

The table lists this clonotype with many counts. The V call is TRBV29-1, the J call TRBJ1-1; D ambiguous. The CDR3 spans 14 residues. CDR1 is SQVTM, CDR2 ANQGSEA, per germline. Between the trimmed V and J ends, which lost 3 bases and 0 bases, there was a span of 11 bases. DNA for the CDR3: TGCAGCGTTGAGGACTGGGTTGTGAACACTGAAGCTTTCTTT. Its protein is CSVEDWVVNTEAFF.

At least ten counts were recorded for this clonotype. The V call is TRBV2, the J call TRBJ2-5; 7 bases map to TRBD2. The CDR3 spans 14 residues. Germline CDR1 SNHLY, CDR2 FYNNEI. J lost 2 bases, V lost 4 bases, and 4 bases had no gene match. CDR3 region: CASSGSGAQETQYF. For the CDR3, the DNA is TGTGCCAGCAGTGGCAGCGGGGCTCAAGAGACCCAGTACTTC. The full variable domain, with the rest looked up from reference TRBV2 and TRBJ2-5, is EPEVTQTPSHQVTQMGQEVILRCVPISNHLYFYWYRQILGQKVEFLVSFYNNEISEKSEIFDDQFSVERPDGSNFTLKIRSTKLEDSAMYFCASSGSGAQETQYFGPGTRLLVL.

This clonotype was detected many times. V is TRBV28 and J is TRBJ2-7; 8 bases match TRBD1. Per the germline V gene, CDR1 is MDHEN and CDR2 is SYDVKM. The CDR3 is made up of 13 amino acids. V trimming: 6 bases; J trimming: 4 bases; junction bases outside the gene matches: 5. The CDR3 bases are TGTGCCAGCAGGCAGGGGGCGCGGTACGAGCAGTACTTC. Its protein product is CASRQGARYEQYF. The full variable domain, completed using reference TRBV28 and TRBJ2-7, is DVKVTQSSRYLVKRTGEKVFLECVQDMDHENMFWYRQDPGLGLRLIYFSYDVKMKEKGDIPEGYSVSREKKERFSLILESASTNQTSMYLCASRQGARYEQYFGPGTRLTVT.

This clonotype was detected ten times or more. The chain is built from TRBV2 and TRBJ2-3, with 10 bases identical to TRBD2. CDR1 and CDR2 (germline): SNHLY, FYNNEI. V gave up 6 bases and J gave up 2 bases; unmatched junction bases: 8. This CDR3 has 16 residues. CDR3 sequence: CASRELAGPLTDTQYF. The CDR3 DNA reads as TGTGCCAGCAGAGAACTAGCGGGACCTCTCACAGATACGCAGTATTTT.

The CDR3: CASSPPGLGPNNEQFF. The CDR3 coding sequence is TGTGCCAGCAGCCCTCCGGGACTAGGACCTAACAATGAGCAGTTCTTC. This rearrangement joins TRBV13 to TRBJ2-1; 8 bases map to TRBD2. The germline V gene encodes CDR1 PRHDT and CDR2 FYEKMQ (reference sequence). This CDR3 comprises 16 residues. Trimming cost V 5 bases and J 5 bases; bases outside gene matches: 11.

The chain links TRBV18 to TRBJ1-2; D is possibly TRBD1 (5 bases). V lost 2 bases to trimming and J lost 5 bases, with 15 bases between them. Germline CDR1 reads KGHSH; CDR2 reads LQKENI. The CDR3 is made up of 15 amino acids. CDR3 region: CASSPSRDTSYGYTF. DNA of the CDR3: TGTGCCAGCTCACCAAGCAGGGATACGTCGTATGGCTACACCTTC.

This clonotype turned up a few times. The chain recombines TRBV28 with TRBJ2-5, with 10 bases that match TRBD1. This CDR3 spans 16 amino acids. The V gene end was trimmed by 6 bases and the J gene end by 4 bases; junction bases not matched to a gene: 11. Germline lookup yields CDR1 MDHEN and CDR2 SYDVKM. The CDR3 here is CASSKPGQGILETQYF. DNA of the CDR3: TGTGCCAGCAGCAAGCCGGGACAGGGGATATTAGAGACCCAGTACTTC.